The 25 T cell receptor beta chains listed next were all sequenced from one sample in a study of shared clonotypes between healthy human individuals (dated by TCRdb to 2019 to 2021). To prepare the library, the immunoSEQ multiplex PCR assay was applied. The table comes from immuneACCESS by way of TCRdb, which keeps in-frame sequences with V and J called. Part of the clones is missing from these tables; in studies checked, under half for an unresolved V gene and the rest for unknown reasons. The sample table lists some 900,000 clones, 70% to 85% of them with a count of one. The ten largest clones capture about 1.5% of the sample. The sequenced sample consisted of memory CD4+ T cells sorted from blood. The cell subset or site label here, explained by the study, means: CD45RA-negative fraction. The receptors come from a man between 18 and 29 years old in good health.

The chain employs TRBV7-3 and TRBJ2-3; the match to TRBD2 covers 8 bases. V shed 3 bases, J shed 5 bases, and the junction held 4 bases outside the gene matches. Germline CDR1 SGHTA, CDR2 FQGTGA. The CDR3 runs 14 residues. The CDR3 region is CASSFYAGGDTQYF. DNA of the CDR3: TGTGCCAGCAGCTTTTATGCGGGGGGAGATACGCAGTATTTT.

V gene TRBV2 combines with J gene TRBJ1-1; D is perhaps TRBD1 (5 bases). This CDR3 spans 12 amino acids. Germline CDR1 is SNHLY and CDR2 is FYNNEI. Deletions cut 7 bases from V and 1 base from J, with 7 bases between. The CDR3: CASKQGNTEAFF. For the CDR3, the DNA is TGTGCCAGCAAGCAGGGGAACACTGAAGCTTTCTTT.

V gene TRBV2 combines with J gene TRBJ1-5; 7 bases align to TRBD1. V trimming: 7 bases; J trimming: 0 bases; junction bases outside the gene matches: 6. Germline CDR1 is SNHLY and CDR2 is FYNNEI. There are 15 residues in the CDR3. This chain's CDR3 is CASTETGYSNQPQHF. In DNA form, the CDR3 reads TGTGCCAGCACCGAGACAGGGTATAGCAATCAGCCCCAGCATTTT.

The gene calls are TRBV5-1 and TRBJ2-7, with 7 bases matching TRBD1. With V trimmed by 4 bases and J by 1 base, 2 bases remained unmatched. The CDR3 has 13 residues. From germline, CDR1 is SGHRS and CDR2 YFSETQ. This CDR3 reads CASSPGGSYEQYF. For the CDR3, the DNA is TGCGCCAGCAGCCCAGGGGGATCCTACGAGCAGTACTTC. Supplemented by reference TRBV5-1 and TRBJ2-7, the full variable domain reads KAGVTQTPRYLIKTRGQQVTLSCSPISGHRSVSWYQQTPGQGLQFLFEYFSETQRNKGNFPGRFSGRQFSNSRSEMNVSTLELGDSALYLCASSPGGSYEQYFGPGTRLTVT.

The CDR3 nucleotides read TGTGCCAGCAAACCGGGACTAGCGGGAGACGGAGGGGAGCTGTTTTTT. Protein: CASKPGLAGDGGELFF. The chain carries TRBV18 and TRBJ2-2; the match to TRBD2 covers 14 bases. Trimming took 8 bases from V and 8 from J; bases not matched to a gene: 10. The CDR3 is made up of 16 amino acids. Germline CDR1 KGHSH, CDR2 LQKENI.

The chain couples TRBV20-1 to TRBJ2-7, with no clear D. This CDR3 has 11 amino acids. Per the germline V gene, CDR1 is DFQATT and CDR2 is SNEGSKA (reference sequence). The CDR3 DNA reads as TGCAGCACTGCCCGGGTCCACGAGCAGTACTTC. The encoded protein is CSTARVHEQYF.

Points on this clone: The sample carries other DNA sequences with the same CDR3. The J gene is TRBJ1-2, the V gene TRBV28, with D hard to call. The CDR3 sequence is 11 residues long. V was trimmed by 3 bases and J by 7 bases, leaving 6 bases between them. CDR1 and CDR2 (germline): MDHEN, SYDVKM. The CDR3 protein is CASSFLRGYTF. CDR3 in DNA: TGTGCCAGCAGTTTCCTTCGTGGCTACACCTTC.

To note about this clone: Within the sample, other DNA sequences also encode this same CDR3. The chain uses TRBV7-2 and TRBJ2-1; possible D gene TRBD1, 5 bases. V was clipped by 5 bases and J by 3 bases, with 8 bases between them. This CDR3 comprises 13 residues. CDR1 and CDR2 from the germline V gene are SGHTA and FQGNSA. Here the CDR3 DNA reads TGTGCCAGCAGCCAGGGCCGCTACAATGAGCAGTTCTTC. Protein sequence: CASSQGRYNEQFF. The entire variable domain, with the rest obtained from reference TRBV7-2 and TRBJ2-1, is as follows: GAGVSQSPSNKVTEKGKDVELRCDPISGHTALYWYRQSLGQGLEFLIYFQGNSAPDKSGLPSDRFSAERTGGSVSTLTIQRTQQEDSAVYLCASSQGRYNEQFFGPGTRLTVL.

V and J are TRBV5-1 and TRBJ2-1, with D possibly TRBD1 on 6 matching bases. Germline V CDR1 and CDR2: SGHRS, YFSETQ. Trimming removed 2 bases from V and 0 bases from J, with 12 bases in between. CDR3 length equals 16 residues. The CDR3 sequence: CASSLITGSSYNEQFF. DNA of the CDR3: TGCGCCAGCAGCTTAATTACAGGGAGCTCCTACAATGAGCAGTTCTTC.

The chain is built from TRBV7-2 and TRBJ2-3; 7 positions agree with TRBD1. The CDR3 totals 16 residues. CDR1 SGHTA and CDR2 FQGNSA come from the germline V gene. V was clipped by 1 base and J by 5 bases; unmatched bases: 9. DNA for the CDR3: TGTGCCAGCAGCTTAGTTGGCAGGGGGAATGGAGATACGCAGTATTTT. As protein: CASSLVGRGNGDTQYF.

This clone was picked up one time. The same CDR3 can be traced to other DNA sequences in this sample. This sequence joins TRBV5-6 and TRBJ1-3; D not certain. The CDR3 length is 15 residues. Germline V gives CDR1 SGHDT, CDR2 YYEEEE. The germline V and J ends were trimmed by 4 bases and 0 bases, with 11 bases remaining between them. This CDR3 is CASSLFDFSGNTIYF. CDR3 coding DNA: TGTGCCAGCAGCCTATTCGACTTCTCTGGAAACACCATATATTTT.

The sample holds a few counts of this clone. The chain combines TRBV15 with TRBJ1-5; D gene ambiguous. V was shortened by 0 bases and J by 7 bases, with 7 bases between the two germline ends. The CDR3 is 13 amino acids. CDR1 LNHNV and CDR2 YYDKDF come from the germline V gene (reference sequence). For the CDR3, the DNA is TGTGCCACCAGCAGAGATCTGGGACAGCCCCAGCATTTT. Its translation: CATSRDLGQPQHF.

The chain links TRBV11-2 to TRBJ2-7; 13 bases agree with TRBD2. Germline V gives CDR1 SGHAT, CDR2 FQNNGV. V was pared by 5 bases and J by 2 bases, with 3 bases of the junction left unmatched. The CDR3 is 15 residues long. The CDR3 region has the DNA TGTGCCAGCAGCATACTAGCGGGAGGGCCCTACGAGCAGTACTTC. Translated, it gives CASSILAGGPYEQYF.

The chain combines TRBV11-2 with TRBJ2-3; TRBD2 matches 7 bases. This CDR3 has 17 residues. J was trimmed by 3 bases and V by 5 bases; bases with no gene match: 14. Germline lookup yields CDR1 SGHAT and CDR2 FQNNGV. CDR3 sequence: CASSLTDGGRGTDTQYF. The CDR3 nucleotides are TGTGCCAGCAGCCTGACCGATGGCGGGAGAGGTACAGATACGCAGTATTTT. The whole variable domain, remainder taken from reference TRBV11-2 and TRBJ2-3, is EAGVAQSPRYKIIEKRQSVAFWCNPISGHATLYWYQQILGQGPKLLIQFQNNGVVDDSQLPKDRFSAERLKGVDSTLKIQPAKLEDSAVYLCASSLTDGGRGTDTQYFGPGTRLTVL.

This clone appeared once. The rearrangement uses TRBV6-5 and TRBJ1-2; D is undetermined. CDR3 length: 14 amino acids. Germline loops: CDR1 MNHEY, CDR2 SVGAGI. Trimming left V 4 bases short and J 8 bases short, with 17 bases between. This CDR3 is CASSSPKTRRGYTF. The CDR3 region has the DNA TGTGCCAGCAGTTCGCCGAAAACAAGGCGGGGCTACACCTTC.

At least ten counts were recorded for this clone. This sample also contains other DNA sequences that code for the same CDR3. The chain links TRBV19 to TRBJ2-4; D is undetermined. The CDR3 loop spans 14 amino acids. With 3 bases removed from V and 0 bases from J, the gap between germline ends came to 6 bases. Germline CDR1 and CDR2: LNHDA and SQIVND (reference sequence). The CDR3 coding sequence is TGTGCCAGTAGTATCGGGCTAGCCAAAAACATTCAGTACTTC. Its protein product is CASSIGLAKNIQYF.

The chain links TRBV4-3 to TRBJ2-1; D may be TRBD2 (6 bases). The ends were cut back, 4 bases at V and 3 bases at J, with 16 bases in the middle. Per the germline V gene, CDR1 is LGHNA and CDR2 is YSLEER. This CDR3 is 16 amino acids long. CDR3 amino acids: CASSRWAGLSYNEQFF. For the CDR3, the DNA is TGCGCCAGCAGCCGATGGGCGGGATTGAGCTACAATGAGCAGTTCTTC.

The chain combines TRBV5-4 with TRBJ2-7, with D maybe TRBD1 (6 bases). This CDR3 is 14 amino acids long. The V end was cut by 4 bases, the J end by 6 bases, with 17 bases between. Looked up from germline, CDR1 is SGHNT and CDR2 is YYREEE (reference sequence). The CDR3 sequence is CASSSPGTPAEQYF. CDR3 coding DNA: TGTGCCAGCAGCAGTCCCGGGACACCTGCCGAGCAGTACTTC. Full variable domain (outside the CDR3, taken from reference TRBV5-4 and TRBJ2-7): ETGVTQSPTHLIKTRGQQVTLRCSSQSGHNTVSWYQQALGQGPQFIFQYYREEENGRGNFPPRFSGLQFPNYSSELNVNALELDDSALYLCASSSPGTPAEQYFGPGTRLTVT.

This clone has just a few counts. The genes are TRBV7-2 and TRBJ1-2; D may be TRBD1 (5 bases). Germline V CDR1 and CDR2: SGHTA, FQGNSA. CDR3 length: 12 residues. V was pared by 8 bases and J by 7 bases, with 14 bases between. CDR3 protein: CASASNGGGYTF. The CDR3, as DNA: TGTGCCAGCGCCTCCAATGGGGGTGGCTACACCTTC.

This clone was found many times. Other DNA variants within this sample encode the same CDR3. This chain uses TRBV5-1 with TRBJ2-7; TRBD1 matches 7 bases. The ends lost 1 base at V and 3 bases at J; junction bases unmatched: 4. This CDR3 is 14 amino acids long. Germline-derived CDR1 and CDR2 are SGHRS and YFSETQ. The CDR3 spells CASSLSSGGYEQYF. The CDR3 coding sequence is TGCGCCAGCAGCTTGTCTTCAGGGGGCTACGAGCAGTACTTC. The full variable domain, rest sourced from reference TRBV5-1 and TRBJ2-7, is KAGVTQTPRYLIKTRGQQVTLSCSPISGHRSVSWYQQTPGQGLQFLFEYFSETQRNKGNFPGRFSGRQFSNSRSEMNVSTLELGDSALYLCASSLSSGGYEQYFGPGTRLTVT.

This rearrangement joins TRBV2 to TRBJ2-5; 11 bases map to TRBD2. V lost 8 bases and J lost 4; bases outside the gene matches: 9. The CDR3 has 15 amino acids. Germline V gene sequence: CDR1 SNHLY, CDR2 FYNNEI. Here the CDR3 DNA reads TGTGCCAGCGGAACCGGGACTAGCGGAAGAGAGACCCAGTACTTC. It specifies CASGTGTSGRETQYF. Drawing the rest from reference TRBV2 and TRBJ2-5, the complete variable domain is EPEVTQTPSHQVTQMGQEVILRCVPISNHLYFYWYRQILGQKVEFLVSFYNNEISEKSEIFDDQFSVERPDGSNFTLKIRSTKLEDSAMYFCASGTGTSGRETQYFGPGTRLLVL.

This chain joins TRBV9 and TRBJ2-7; the match to TRBD2 covers 7 bases. From germline, CDR1 is SGDLS and CDR2 YYNGEE. The CDR3 runs 16 residues. The V segment lost 4 bases and the J segment 1 base; nucleotides outside the gene matches: 11. This CDR3 reads CASSPQGGGPSYEQYF. DNA of the CDR3: TGTGCCAGCAGCCCCCAGGGCGGGGGACCTTCCTACGAGCAGTACTTC.

The rearrangement links TRBV6-1 to TRBJ1-5; D is unresolved. Germline V lookup: CDR1 MNHNS, CDR2 SASEGT. Trimming pared 9 bases from V and 0 bases from J, leaving 15 bases between. CDR3 size: 15 residues. The CDR3 sequence is CASLPRWDSNQPQHF. In DNA form, the CDR3 reads TGTGCCAGTCTACCGAGGTGGGATAGCAATCAGCCCCAGCATTTT.

V usage is TRBV11-2 and J usage is TRBJ2-7; D is undetermined. V was pared by 4 bases and J by 7 bases, with 14 bases between. The germline V gene encodes CDR1 SGHAT and CDR2 FQNNGV. This CDR3 region has 13 residues. The CDR3 nucleotides read TGTGCCAGCAGCTCGGGCCCCGCGAGGGAGCAGTACTTC. Its protein is CASSSGPAREQYF.

V gene TRBV11-3 combines with J gene TRBJ2-3; D is ambiguous. Trimming shortened V by 1 base and J by 6 bases, and 17 bases separated the two germline ends. Germline CDR1 reads SGHNT; CDR2 reads YENEEA. CDR3 length: 16 amino acids. In DNA form, the CDR3 reads TGTGCCAGCAGCTTAGTGTCTGGGTCCTCGGTGGATACGCAGTATTTT. Amino acid sequence: CASSLVSGSSVDTQYF. The variable domain in full, with the rest retrieved from reference TRBV11-3 and TRBJ2-3, is EAGVVQSPRYKIIEKKQPVAFWCNPISGHNTLYWYLQNLGQGPELLIRYENEEAVDDSQLPKDRFSAERLKGVDSTLKIQPAELGDSAVYLCASSLVSGSSVDTQYFGPGTRLTVL.